This is a list of T cell receptor beta chains from one sample in a study of cytomegalovirus exposure and HLA in healthy donors. Repertoires were generated with immunoSEQ multiplex PCR, while TCRdb's copy carries only in-frame clones and drops some. The sample records approximately 170,000 clones, roughly 80% being singletons. Sequenced sample: PBMCs. The receptors shown here come from a woman aged 18-29 years in good health and CMV-seronegative. The CDR3 runs from the conserved cysteine through the conserved F or W. D genes are given only for firm matches. Some rows have no size entry. The others give once, few or many, or a class for an expanded clone.

TRBJ2-5,few,.,TRBV27,TGTGCCAGCAGTTTAATGCCGGGACAAGAGACCCAGTACTTC,CASSLMPGQETQYF
TRBJ2-2,.,TRBD1,TRBV19,TGTGCCAGTAGTACAGGACAGGGGGCGTTCGCCGGGGAGCTGTTTTTT,CASSTGQGAFAGELFF
TRBJ2-1,.,TRBD1,TRBV13,TGTGCCAGCAGTTCCCCCTGGACAGGGGGGAACAATGAGCAGTTCTTC,CASSSPWTGGNNEQFF
TRBJ2-3,.,.,TRBV2,TGTGCCAGCGGGCAACCGCAGTATTTT,CASGQPQYF
TRBJ2-2,.,.,TRBV10-1,TGCGCCAGCAGTGAGGAGGGGGATCCGAACACCGGGGAGCTGTTTTTT,CASSEEGDPNTGELFF
TRBJ1-3,.,TRBD1,TRBV30,TGTGCCTGGGGGGGCAGACGTGGGACAGGGGGCTATTTGGGAAACACCATATATTTT,CAWGGRRGTGGYLGNTIYF
TRBJ2-7,few,.,TRBV4-3,TGCGCCAGCAGCGTGGGTTCCCGGGGGGAGCAGTACTTC,CASSVGSRGEQYF
TRBJ2-2,.,.,TRBV6-1,TGTGCCAGCAGTGGTGCGGGGAACACCGGGGAGCTGTTTTTT,CASSGAGNTGELFF
TRBJ1-3,.,TRBD1,TRBV6-5,TGTGCCAGCAGAGGGGGCCTAGGAAACACCATATATTTT,CASRGGLGNTIYF
TRBJ1-6,few,TRBD1,TRBV2,TGTGCCAGCAGTATTGACACAGGGGATAATTCACCCCTCCACTTT,CASSIDTGDNSPLHF
TRBJ1-6,once,TRBD1,TRBV7-6,TGTGCCAGCAGCGCCGGGACAGGGCTTAAATCACCCCTCCACTTT,CASSAGTGLKSPLHF
TRBJ1-2,.,.,TRBV30,TGTGCCTGGAGTGCTCGGGCAGGACTCTATGGCTACACCTTC,CAWSARAGLYGYTF
TRBJ2-7,once,.,TRBV7-9,TGTGCCAGCAGCTTTACTCCCGCCTACGAGCAGTACTTC,CASSFTPAYEQYF
TRBJ1-6,.,.,TRBV14,TGTGCCAGCAGCCAACTTGTCACAGGGAATTCACCCCTCCACTTT,CASSQLVTGNSPLHF
TRBJ2-2,.,.,TRBV14,TGTGCCAGCAGCCAATACAGGGATGGCGGGGAGCTGTTTTTT,CASSQYRDGGELFF
TRBJ1-1,.,.,TRBV6-5,TGTGCCAGCAGTTACTCCACAGAAGCTTTCTTT,CASSYSTEAFF
TRBJ1-1,.,TRBD1,TRBV6-1,TGTGCCAGCAGTTTAACGAACAGGGGTGGTACTGAAGCTTTCTTT,CASSLTNRGGTEAFF